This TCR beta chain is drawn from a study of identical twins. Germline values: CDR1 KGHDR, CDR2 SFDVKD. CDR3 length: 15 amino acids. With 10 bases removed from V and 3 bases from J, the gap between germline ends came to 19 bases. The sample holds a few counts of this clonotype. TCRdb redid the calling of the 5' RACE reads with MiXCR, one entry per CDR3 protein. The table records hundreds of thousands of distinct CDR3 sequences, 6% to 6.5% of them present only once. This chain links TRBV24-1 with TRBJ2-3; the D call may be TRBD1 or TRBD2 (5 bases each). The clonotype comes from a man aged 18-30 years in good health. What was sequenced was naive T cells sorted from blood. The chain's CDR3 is CATDDGEGVTDTQYF. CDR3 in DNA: TGTGCCACTGACGACGGGGAAGGGGTAACAGATACGCAGTATTTT.